This is a list of T cell receptor beta chains from one sample in a study of blood T cells in healthy people across ages. TCRdb re-analysed the 5' RACE reads in MiXCR, keeping a single row per CDR3 protein. The data hold around 1.5 million distinct CDR3 sequences, with about 35% observed a single time. The material sequenced was blood. These receptor sequences come from a woman aged 25 to 39 in good health. The CDR3 runs from the conserved cysteine through the conserved F or W. Some rows have no size entry. The others give once, few or many, or a class for an expanded clone.

V gene: TRBV5-1; clone size: NA; J gene: TRBJ2-4; CDR3 protein: CASSLGRLRENIQYF
V gene: TRBV27; clone size: NA; J gene: TRBJ1-2; CDR3 protein: CASSTRLGTGGFYGYTF
V gene: TRBV3-1; clone size: few; J gene: TRBJ2-3; CDR3 protein: CASSQAPGLARYF
V gene: TRBV5-6; clone size: few; J gene: TRBJ2-3; CDR3 protein: CASSGTSVSDTQYF
V gene: TRBV7-8; clone size: NA; J gene: TRBJ2-3; CDR3 protein: CASSATGTSTDTQYF
V gene: TRBV6-2/TRBV6-3; clone size: many; J gene: TRBJ2-7; CDR3 protein: CASRRDLPGEQYF
V gene: TRBV29-1; clone size: NA; J gene: TRBJ2-3; CDR3 protein: CSVARLAIADTQYF
V gene: TRBV20-1; clone size: few; J gene: TRBJ1-2; CDR3 protein: CSARTGGIANYGYTF
V gene: TRBV5-1; clone size: many; J gene: TRBJ2-3; CDR3 protein: CASSGREQGLSDTQYF
V gene: TRBV5-1; clone size: NA; J gene: TRBJ2-7; CDR3 protein: CASSSTAGTGGVEYF
V gene: TRBV6-1; clone size: NA; J gene: TRBJ2-5; CDR3 protein: CARGGQGALRETQYF
V gene: TRBV5-5; clone size: NA; J gene: TRBJ2-3; CDR3 protein: CANSFGATTDTQYF
V gene: TRBV30; clone size: once; J gene: TRBJ2-7; CDR3 protein: CAWSADNEQYF
V gene: TRBV20-1; clone size: many; J gene: TRBJ1-2; CDR3 protein: CSARQGNYGYTF
V gene: TRBV20-1; clone size: NA; J gene: TRBJ2-2; CDR3 protein: CSAGGGVLTGELFF
V gene: TRBV27; clone size: NA; J gene: TRBJ1-5; CDR3 protein: CVSSLLGQGGVQPQHF
V gene: TRBV18; clone size: NA; J gene: TRBJ1-2; CDR3 protein: CASSPLSTGTNYGYTF
V gene: TRBV30; clone size: few; J gene: TRBJ1-1; CDR3 protein: CAWSFRAAEAFF
V gene: TRBV7-6; clone size: few; J gene: TRBJ2-7; CDR3 protein: CASSSLEGVYEQYF
V gene: TRBV6-2/TRBV6-3; clone size: NA; J gene: TRBJ1-2; CDR3 protein: CASSPRRGSRGYTF
V gene: TRBV7-2; clone size: few; J gene: TRBJ2-1; CDR3 protein: CASSLILGTGALDEQFF
V gene: TRBV6-2/TRBV6-3; clone size: NA; J gene: TRBJ1-5; CDR3 protein: CASSWGGVGNQPQHF
V gene: TRBV11-2; clone size: NA; J gene: TRBJ2-1; CDR3 protein: CASSLLIAGGMYNEQFF
V gene: TRBV5-1; clone size: NA; J gene: NA; CDR3 protein: CASSSPLTGQSSYNEQYF
V gene: TRBV7-2; clone size: NA; J gene: TRBJ2-5; CDR3 protein: CASSSSGPRRETQYF
V gene: TRBV20-1; clone size: few; J gene: TRBJ2-7; CDR3 protein: CSARPPGQVSYEQYF
V gene: TRBV4-1; clone size: few; J gene: TRBJ1-5; CDR3 protein: CASSQDRQDSNQPQHF
V gene: TRBV7-9; clone size: NA; J gene: TRBJ2-5; CDR3 protein: CAGSSPRHGTQYF
V gene: TRBV6-1; clone size: NA; J gene: TRBJ2-1; CDR3 protein: CASRKTIGSNNEQFF
V gene: TRBV20-1; clone size: NA; J gene: TRBJ2-7; CDR3 protein: CSARAARKVWAYEQYF